A single T cell receptor beta chain is shown here with its context. This receptor's antigen is unknown. Base qualities are missing; no much larger clone stands one base away. TCRbeta CDR3 regions were amplified from genomic DNA by means of the immunoSEQ Assay, a bias-controlled multiplex PCR. In the source study's methods: Nucleated cell counts per sample were estimated from amplification of reference gene primers within the assay. Sequence reads were collapsed and filtered to measure the absolute abundance of every unique TCRbeta CDR3 rearrangement. Productive Simpson clonality was computed per sample as the square root of Simpson's diversity index over productive rearrangements. Held by TCRdb, this immuneACCESS table contains in-frame sequences only and omits some clones. Under half of the omission traces to an unresolved V gene where checked; the cause of the rest is unknown. V and J calls and clone size are those listed in that table; D and trimming were worked out from the DNA. The sample contains under 250,000 clones, roughly 88% of them found a single time. The top ten clonotypes cover about a sixth of the sample.

This sample was taken from a study of blood T cell repertoires in COVID-19 (dated by TCRdb to 2020 to 2022). Regarding the study in general: Samples covering the acute and convalescent phases of COVID-19 were provided by collaborators in the United States, Italy and Spain. The repertoires were released in a freely available public database meant as a resource for research on the immune response to SARS-CoV-2. The material from the prospective study consisted of cDNA or gDNA derived from T cells, B-cell-depleted T cells, or PBMCs. A de-identified subject ID, COVID-19 status, age in years and sex were almost always included in the sample metadata. HLA class I and class II types, where available, came from metadata supplied by the sample provider rather than from assay-based typing. The dataset comprised deeply sampled blood TCRbeta repertoires from subjects exposed to, actively infected with, or recovered from COVID-19. Samples were obtained from the ongoing ImmuneRACE study (first 160 participants) and from roughly 1,300 subjects provided by 6 global collaborators. The study at large found these results: Clinical and demographic metadata were provided uncurated, with the amount varying by source and participant.

One collaborating source in Seattle enrolled patients while the patients were actively infected and followed the patients over time throughout the course of disease. Whole blood was collected in K2EDTA tubes by collaborating institutions according to the institutions' own protocols. Collaborator samples were shipped for TCRbeta analysis as frozen whole blood, isolated PBMCs, or DNA extracted from either sample type. The trim is 0 bases for V and 2 bases for J, with a gap of 12 bases between the germline ends. Taken from cysteine to phenylalanine, the CDR3 has 15 residues. Only the CDR3 part of the read is kept: 45 bases, read in frame from the first base. CDR1 is given as SGHRS and CDR2 as YFSETQ, both from the germline V gene.

Source material: peripheral blood. This sequence was found in a man aged 50-60 years with COVID-19, enrolled during active disease. This receptor chain uses TRBV5-1 and TRBJ2-7; tentative D gene TRBD1, with 5 bases matching. At the DNA level, the sequence is TGCGCCAGCAGCTTGGGTTTTGGACAACCCTACGAGCAGTACTTC. This is translated as CASSLGFGQPYEQYF.